This TCR beta chain was captured in a study of T cell repertoires in cytomegalovirus infection. Whole-study context: Indicated by public TCR beta signatures were CMV infection and matching HLA type. Overall study results and limits: HLA-C-restricted CMV-specific TCR beta clonotypes prevailed in the ex vivo response.

Germline V gives CDR1 DFQATT, CDR2 SNEGSKA (reference sequence). The trim removed 6 bases at V and 8 bases at J, leaving 5 bases unmatched. The CDR3 totals 12 residues. As to this clonotype: Its antigen is not identified.

MiXCR was run by TCRdb on the reads, yielding one entry per CDR3 protein. This table has some 450,000 distinct CDR3 sequences, roughly 30% appearing once. J is TRBJ2-1 and V is TRBV20-1; 9 positions agree with TRBD2. Sequencing used PBMCs. This TCR was recovered from a human donor in good health (CMV status not recorded). Some clones in this sample may be carry-over from other donors' samples. The DNA for the CDR3 is TGCAGTGCGTTGGGACTAGCAGATGAGCAGTTCTTC. Residues: CSALGLADEQFF.